The next 11 T cell receptor beta chains were all read from a single sample in a study of blood T cell repertoires in COVID-19. Sequenced by immunoSEQ multiplex PCR; TCRdb stores in-frame clones only, minus some. The sample includes around 180,000 clones, approximately 73% of them seen just once. Sequencing was done on a sample of PBMCs or T cells enriched from blood (not recorded which). All receptors come from a woman between 45 and 65 years old with acute COVID-19.

The J gene is TRBJ2-2, the V gene TRBV4-3; the match to TRBD1 covers 9 bases. J lost 6 bases, V lost 0 bases, and 2 bases had no gene match. In germline, CDR1 is LGHNA, CDR2 YSLEER. The CDR3 has 15 amino acids. As DNA, the CDR3 is TGCGCCAGCAGCCAAGAGGACAGGGGATCCGGGGAGCTGTTTTTT. It specifies CASSQEDRGSGELFF.

V usage is TRBV9 and J usage is TRBJ1-2; 8 bases are a match to TRBD1. The CDR3 length is 14 residues. V gave up 4 bases and J gave up 4 bases; unmatched junction bases: 6. Per germline, CDR1 SGDLS and CDR2 YYNGEE. As DNA, the CDR3 is TGTGCCAGCAGCACGGGACAGGCCACCTATGGCTACACCTTC. It yields the protein CASSTGQATYGYTF.

This chain joins TRBV6-5 and TRBJ1-3; 7 bases are shared with TRBD1. CDR3 length equals 14 residues. The germline gives CDR1 MNHEY, CDR2 SVGAGI. With 5 bases clipped from V and 3 bases from J, the junction kept 4 bases outside the gene matches. CDR3 DNA: TGTGCCAGCAGTACAGGGGTTTATGGAAACACCATATATTTT. Its protein product is CASSTGVYGNTIYF.

The table lists this clone with a count of one. The genes are TRBV14 and TRBJ2-1, with 16 positions matching TRBD2. This CDR3 spans 17 amino acids. The germline gives CDR1 SGHDN, CDR2 FVKESK. V gave up 2 bases and J gave up 8 bases; unmatched junction bases: 6. CDR3 region: CASSQLGTSGGADEQFF. The CDR3 nucleotides read TGTGCCAGCAGCCAACTTGGGACTAGCGGGGGGGCAGATGAGCAGTTCTTC.

The rearrangement uses TRBV28 and TRBJ2-2; 10 positions agree with TRBD2. Germline assignment: CDR1 MDHEN and CDR2 SYDVKM. Trimming took 7 bases from V and 4 from J; bases not matched to a gene: 6. The length of the CDR3 is 15 residues. The DNA of the CDR3 is TGTGCCAGCATAACGAGCGGGGGGGTCACCGGGGAGCTGTTTTTT. As protein: CASITSGGVTGELFF.

This clone was recorded a few times. CDR3 DNA: TGCGCCAGCAGCCATCCCGGCGGCAGCATCTCCTTTTTCTTT. This encodes CASSHPGGSISFFF. The V and J genes are TRBV4-1 and TRBJ1-1; D gene ambiguous. CDR1 and CDR2 (germline): MGHRA, YSYEKL. Between the trimmed V and J ends, which lost 3 bases and 13 bases, there was a span of 21 bases. CDR3 size: 14 residues.

The genes are TRBV3-1 (or the pseudogene TRBV3-2) and TRBJ1-5; D is undetermined. Germline lookup yields CDR1 LGHDT and CDR2 YNNKEL (reference sequence). This CDR3 comprises 18 residues. Trimming removed 0 bases at V and 1 base at J, with 16 bases between. In DNA, the CDR3 is TGTGCCAGCAGCCAAGATCCCCCCGGGGTGGCAAGCAATCAGCCCCAGCATTTT. Its translation is CASSQDPPGVASNQPQHF.

The rearrangement uses TRBV28 and TRBJ1-5; D may be TRBD1 (5 bases). Germline CDR1 is MDHEN and CDR2 is SYDVKM. V was pared by 3 bases and J by 4 bases, with 16 bases between. The CDR3 spans 16 residues. The CDR3 region has the DNA TGTGCCAGCAGTTTCTTAATAGGGGCCCCTAATCAGCCCCAGCATTTT. It specifies CASSFLIGAPNQPQHF. The variable domain in full, with the rest retrieved from reference TRBV28 and TRBJ1-5, is DVKVTQSSRYLVKRTGEKVFLECVQDMDHENMFWYRQDPGLGLRLIYFSYDVKMKEKGDIPEGYSVSREKKERFSLILESASTNQTSMYLCASSFLIGAPNQPQHFGDGTRLSIL.

This clone was detected many times. The rearrangement links TRBV6-2 or TRBV6-3 to TRBJ2-7, with a weak D call TRBD1 (5 bases). The CDR3 loop spans 17 amino acids. Between the trimmed V and J ends, which lost 3 bases and 3 bases, there was a span of 21 bases. CDR1 MNHEY and CDR2 SVGEGT come from the germline V gene. The CDR3 reads CASSYNARPDSLYEQYV. Here the CDR3 DNA reads TGTGCCAGCAGTTATAATGCCCGACCAGACAGCCTCTACGAGCAGTACGTC.

The chain recombines TRBV5-1 with TRBJ2-3; 11 bases agree with TRBD2. Germline CDR1 SGHRS, CDR2 YFSETQ. V shed 5 bases and J 3 bases; nucleotides not matched to a gene: 2. The CDR3 has 14 amino acids. The chain's CDR3 is CASRLAGETDTQYF. The CDR3 coding sequence is TGCGCCAGCAGACTAGCGGGGGAGACAGATACGCAGTATTTT.

This clone was recorded once. This rearrangement joins TRBV10-2 to TRBJ1-6; possible D gene TRBD1, 5 bases. CDR3 length equals 13 residues. V was shortened by 8 bases and J by 10 bases, with 15 bases between the two germline ends. Germline V gene data show CDR1 as WSHSY and CDR2 as SAAADI. CDR3 in amino acids: CASAGQGRSPLHF. Written as DNA, the CDR3 is TGCGCCAGCGCGGGGCAGGGACGGTCACCCCTCCACTTT.